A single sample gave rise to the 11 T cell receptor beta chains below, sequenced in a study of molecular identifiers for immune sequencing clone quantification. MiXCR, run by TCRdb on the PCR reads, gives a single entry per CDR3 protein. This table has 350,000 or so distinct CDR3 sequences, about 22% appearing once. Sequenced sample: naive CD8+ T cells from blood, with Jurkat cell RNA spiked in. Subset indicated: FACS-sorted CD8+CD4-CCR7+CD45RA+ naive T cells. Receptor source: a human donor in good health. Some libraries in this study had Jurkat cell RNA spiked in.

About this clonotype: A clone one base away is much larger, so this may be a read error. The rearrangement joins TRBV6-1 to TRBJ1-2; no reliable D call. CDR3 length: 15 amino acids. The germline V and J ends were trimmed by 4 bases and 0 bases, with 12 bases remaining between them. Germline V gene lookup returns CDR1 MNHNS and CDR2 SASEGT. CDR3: CASSGRRAANYGYTF. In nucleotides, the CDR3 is TGTGCCAGCAGTGGAAGAAGGGCAGCTAACTATGGCTACACCTTC.

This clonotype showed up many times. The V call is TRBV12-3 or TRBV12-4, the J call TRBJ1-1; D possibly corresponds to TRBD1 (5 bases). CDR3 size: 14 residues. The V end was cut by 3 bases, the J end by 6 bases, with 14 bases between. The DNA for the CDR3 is TGTGCCAGCAGTTTCCGGGGGACGACCGCTGAAGCTTTCTTT. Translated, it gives CASSFRGTTAEAFF.

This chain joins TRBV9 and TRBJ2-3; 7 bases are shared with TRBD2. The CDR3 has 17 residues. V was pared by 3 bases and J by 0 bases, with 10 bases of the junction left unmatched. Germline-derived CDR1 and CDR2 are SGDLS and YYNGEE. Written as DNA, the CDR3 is TGTGCCAGCAGCGAGTCCACGGGAGGCCCTAGCACAGATACGCAGTATTTT. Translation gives CASSESTGGPSTDTQYF.

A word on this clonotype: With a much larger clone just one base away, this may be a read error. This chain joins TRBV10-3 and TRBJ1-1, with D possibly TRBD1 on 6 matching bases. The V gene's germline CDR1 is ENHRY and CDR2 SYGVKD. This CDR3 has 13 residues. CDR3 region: CATNPGENTEASF. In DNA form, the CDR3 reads TGTGCCACGAACCCAGGGGAGAACACTGAAGCTTCCTTT.

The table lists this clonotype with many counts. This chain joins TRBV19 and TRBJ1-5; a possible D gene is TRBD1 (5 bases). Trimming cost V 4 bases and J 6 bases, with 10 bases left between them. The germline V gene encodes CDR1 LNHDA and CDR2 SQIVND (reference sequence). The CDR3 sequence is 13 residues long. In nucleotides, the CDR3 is TGTGCCAGTAGTACAGGGACTACTCAGCCCCAGCATTTT. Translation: CASSTGTTQPQHF.

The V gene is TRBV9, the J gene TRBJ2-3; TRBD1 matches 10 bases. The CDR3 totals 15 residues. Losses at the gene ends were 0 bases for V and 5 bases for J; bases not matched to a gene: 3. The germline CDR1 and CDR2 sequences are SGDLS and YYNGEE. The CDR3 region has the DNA TGTGCCAGCAGCGTAGAGGGACAGGGGCTAGATACGCAGTATTTT. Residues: CASSVEGQGLDTQYF.

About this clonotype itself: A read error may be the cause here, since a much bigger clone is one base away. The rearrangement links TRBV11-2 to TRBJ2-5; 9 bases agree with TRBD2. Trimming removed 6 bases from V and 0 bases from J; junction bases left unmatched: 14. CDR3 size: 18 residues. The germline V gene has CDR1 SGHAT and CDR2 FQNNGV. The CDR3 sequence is CASRTWGGRAPHQETQYF. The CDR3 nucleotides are TGTGCCAGCAGAACATGGGGCGGGAGGGCCCCCCACCAAGAGACCCAGTACTTC.

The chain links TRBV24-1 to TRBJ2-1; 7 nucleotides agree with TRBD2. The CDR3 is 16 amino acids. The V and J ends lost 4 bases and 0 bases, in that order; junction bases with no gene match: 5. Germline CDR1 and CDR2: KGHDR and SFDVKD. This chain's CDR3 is CATSESGASSYNEQFF. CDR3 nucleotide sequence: TGTGCCACCAGTGAAAGCGGGGCCAGCTCCTACAATGAGCAGTTCTTC.

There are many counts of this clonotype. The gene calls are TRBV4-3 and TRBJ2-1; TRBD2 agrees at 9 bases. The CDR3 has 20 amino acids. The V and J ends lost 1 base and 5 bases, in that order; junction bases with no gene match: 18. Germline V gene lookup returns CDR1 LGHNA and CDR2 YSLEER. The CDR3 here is CASSQGVAGAVNRGNNEQFF. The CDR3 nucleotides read TGCGCCAGCAGCCAAGGGGTAGCGGGGGCCGTGAACCGGGGGAACAATGAGCAGTTCTTC.

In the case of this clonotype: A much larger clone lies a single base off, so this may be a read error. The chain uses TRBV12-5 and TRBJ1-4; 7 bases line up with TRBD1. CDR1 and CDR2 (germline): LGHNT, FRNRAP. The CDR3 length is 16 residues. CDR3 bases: TGTGCTAGTGGTTTGGCCCACGGAGGGGGCGGTGAAAAACTGGTTTTT. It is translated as CASGLAHGGGGEKLVF.

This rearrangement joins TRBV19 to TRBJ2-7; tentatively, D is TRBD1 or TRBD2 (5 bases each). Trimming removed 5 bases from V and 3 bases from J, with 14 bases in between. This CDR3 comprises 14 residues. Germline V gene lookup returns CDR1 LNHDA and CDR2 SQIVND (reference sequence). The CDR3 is CASSPGTPLYEQYF. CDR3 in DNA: TGTGCCAGTAGTCCGGGGACCCCGCTCTACGAGCAGTACTTC.